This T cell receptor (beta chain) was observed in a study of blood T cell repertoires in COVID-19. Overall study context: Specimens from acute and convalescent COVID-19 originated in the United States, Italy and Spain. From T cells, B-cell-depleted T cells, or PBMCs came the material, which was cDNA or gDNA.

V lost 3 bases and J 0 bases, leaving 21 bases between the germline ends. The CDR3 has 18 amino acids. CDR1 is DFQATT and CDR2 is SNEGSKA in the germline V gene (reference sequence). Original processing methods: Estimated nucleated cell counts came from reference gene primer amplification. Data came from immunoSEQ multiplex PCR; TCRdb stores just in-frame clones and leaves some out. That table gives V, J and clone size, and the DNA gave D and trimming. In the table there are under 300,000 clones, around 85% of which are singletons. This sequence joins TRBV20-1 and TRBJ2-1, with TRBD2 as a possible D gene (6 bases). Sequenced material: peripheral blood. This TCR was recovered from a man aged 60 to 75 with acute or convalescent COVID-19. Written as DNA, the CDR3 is TGCAGTGCTAGTTTCGGGAGTCCAGTGCCTAGCTCCTACAATGAGCAGTTCTTC. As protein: CSASFGSPVPSSYNEQFF.